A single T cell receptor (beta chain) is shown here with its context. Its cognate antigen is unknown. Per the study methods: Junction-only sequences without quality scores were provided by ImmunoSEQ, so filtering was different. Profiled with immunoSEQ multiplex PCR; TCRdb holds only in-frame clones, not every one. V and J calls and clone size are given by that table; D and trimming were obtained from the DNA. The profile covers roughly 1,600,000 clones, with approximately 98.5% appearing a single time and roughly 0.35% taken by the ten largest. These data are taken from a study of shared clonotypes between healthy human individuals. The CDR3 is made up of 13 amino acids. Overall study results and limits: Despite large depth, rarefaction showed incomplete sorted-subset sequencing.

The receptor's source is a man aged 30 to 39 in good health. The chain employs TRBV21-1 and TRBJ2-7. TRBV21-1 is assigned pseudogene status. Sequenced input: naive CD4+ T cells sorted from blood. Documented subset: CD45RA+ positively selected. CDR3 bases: TGTGCCACCCGGGACGTTAGTTTATACGAGCAGTACTTC. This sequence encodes CATRDVSLYEQYF.